Listed below are T cell receptor beta chains from one sample, sequenced in a study of blood T cell repertoires in COVID-19. Sequenced by immunoSEQ multiplex PCR; TCRdb stores in-frame clones only, minus some. The repertoire has 250,000 to 300,000 clones, 75% to 90% of them found once; the top ten carry about 1.8%. Sequences were obtained from PBMCs or T cells enriched from blood (not recorded which). These receptors came from a woman in her thirties or forties who had recovered from COVID-19. Both conserved end residues are part of each CDR3. A D gene is named only where the DNA matches it firmly. Only some rows state a clone size, as once, few, many or a class for expanded clones.

>-|TRBJ2-7|TRBV14|-
CASNQDSLYEQYF
TGTGCCAGCAACCAAGATTCTCTCTACGAGCAGTACTTC
>-|TRBJ1-1|TRBV5-1|-
CASRLGWNTEAFF
TGCGCCAGCAGACTAGGGTGGAACACTGAAGCTTTCTTT
>-|TRBJ1-1|TRBV4-2|-
CASSQVARGKNTEAFF
TGTGCCAGCAGCCAAGTGGCCCGGGGTAAGAACACTGAAGCTTTCTTT
>once|TRBJ1-2|TRBV15|-
CATSSQGYGYTF
TGTGCCACCAGCAGTCAGGGGTATGGCTACACCTTC
>-|TRBJ2-1|TRBV7-9|TRBD2
CASSSPGLASSSYNEQFF
TGTGCCAGCAGCTCGCCGGGACTAGCGTCGAGCTCCTACAATGAGCAGTTCTTC
>-|TRBJ1-3|TRBV2|-
CASSEDSFSGNTIYF
TGTGCCAGCAGTGAAGACTCGTTCTCTGGAAACACCATATATTTT
>-|TRBJ2-3|TRBV25-1|-
CASSESTVTQYTQYF
TGTGCCAGCAGTGAATCGACCGTGACTCAGTATACGCAGTATTTT
>-|TRBJ1-2|TRBV7-2|-
CASSKLRQDGYTF
TGTGCCAGCAGCAAACTCAGACAGGACGGCTACACCTTC
>-|TRBJ1-3|TRBV12-3/TRBV12-4|-
CASGRGSGNTIYF
TGTGCCAGCGGGCGGGGCTCTGGAAACACCATATATTTT
>-|TRBJ1-2|TRBV5-4|-
CASSRDKHYGYTF
TGTGCCAGCAGTAGGGACAAACACTATGGCTACACCTTC
>-|TRBJ1-3|TRBV18|-
CASSQGQRNTIYF
TGTGCCAGCTCACAAGGACAGAGAAACACCATATATTTT
>once|TRBJ1-2|TRBV29-1|-
CSVEDPSGQGDGYTF
TGCAGCGTTGAAGATCCGTCAGGGCAAGGAGATGGCTACACCTTC
>-|TRBJ2-7|TRBV5-4|TRBD1
CASSRDSYEQYF
TGTGCCAGCAGCCGGGACAGCTACGAGCAGTACTTC
>once|TRBJ1-3|TRBV7-9|TRBD1
CASSLKGAAGNTIYF
TGTGCCAGCAGCTTAAAGGGGGCGGCTGGAAACACCATATATTTT
>-|TRBJ2-5|TRBV19|TRBD1
CASSRQGAWDESQYF
TGTGCCAGTAGTCGACAGGGGGCTTGGGATGAGTCCCAGTACTTC
>-|TRBJ2-7|TRBV7-9|TRBD2
CASSSPGTSGSYEQYF
TGTGCCAGCAGCTCGCCCGGGACTAGCGGCTCCTACGAGCAGTACTTC
>-|TRBJ2-7|TRBV6-5|TRBD1
CASTIQQGAREQYF
TGTGCCAGCACAATACAACAGGGGGCACGCGAGCAGTACTTC
>-|TRBJ2-1|TRBV5-4|-
CASSLDRSSYNEQFF
TGTGCCAGCAGCTTGGACAGGAGCTCCTACAATGAGCAGTTCTTC
>-|TRBJ2-5|TRBV15|TRBD1
CATSRDFGQGAETQYF
TGTGCCACCAGCAGAGATTTTGGGCAGGGGGCGGAGACCCAGTACTTC
>-|TRBJ2-7|TRBV11-2|-
CASSLIRGTYEQYF
TGTGCCAGCAGCTTAATTAGGGGGACCTACGAGCAGTACTTC
>-|TRBJ2-3|TRBV14|TRBD2
CASSQESGLAGSADTQYF
TGTGCCAGCAGCCAAGAGTCGGGACTAGCGGGAAGCGCAGATACGCAGTATTTT
>few|TRBJ2-3|TRBV29-1|TRBD1
CSLRDRRVDTQYF
TGCAGCCTAAGGGACAGGCGGGTAGATACGCAGTATTTT
>-|TRBJ2-7|TRBV5-1|TRBD2
CASSLSGGASYEQYF
TGCGCCAGCAGCTTGAGCGGGGGGGCCTCCTACGAGCAGTACTTC
>few|TRBJ1-4|TRBV19|TRBD1
CASSGTGGEKLFF
TGTGCCAGCTCAGGGACAGGCGGTGAAAAACTGTTTTTT
>-|TRBJ2-1|TRBV5-6|TRBD1
CASSAPGTGGYNEQFF
TGTGCCAGCAGCGCGCCCGGGACAGGGGGCTACAATGAGCAGTTCTTC
>-|TRBJ1-5|TRBV2|-
CASSDGRIQPQHF
TGTGCCAGCAGTGACGGGAGGATACAGCCCCAGCATTTT
>-|TRBJ2-2|TRBV5-4|TRBD1
CASSRQGSTGELFF
TGTGCCAGCAGCCGACAGGGTTCAACCGGGGAGCTGTTTTTT
>once|TRBJ1-5|TRBV18|TRBD1
CASSPDRGNQPQHF
TGTGCCAGCTCACCAGACAGGGGTAATCAGCCCCAGCATTTT
>-|TRBJ2-1|TRBV10-3|-
CAISDRGYSSSYNEQFF
TGTGCCATCAGTGATAGGGGGTATTCGAGCTCCTACAATGAGCAGTTCTTC
>few|TRBJ2-7|TRBV19|TRBD2
CASSTRLAGVYEQYF
TGTGCCAGTAGTACCCGACTAGCGGGAGTCTACGAGCAGTACTTC
>once|TRBJ1-1|TRBV10-3|-
CAIRTGLGNTEAFF
TGTGCCATCAGGACAGGTCTTGGGAACACTGAAGCTTTCTTT
>-|TRBJ2-1|TRBV3-1/TRBV3-2|-
CASSQGDNEQFF
TGTGCCAGCAGCCAAGGAGACAATGAGCAGTTCTTC
>-|TRBJ1-1|TRBV19|-
CASSVTGTDAFF
TGTGCCAGTAGTGTAACAGGGACGGACGCTTTCTTT
>once|TRBJ1-4|TRBV19|TRBD1
CASGTGREKLFF
TGTGCCAGTGGGACAGGGAGGGAAAAACTGTTTTTT
>-|TRBJ1-3|TRBV7-9|TRBD1
CASSPDRVAGNTIYF
TGTGCCAGCAGCCCCGACAGGGTAGCTGGAAACACCATATATTTT
>-|TRBJ2-5|TRBV7-2|TRBD1
CASSLGQGSETQYF
TGTGCCAGCAGCTTAGGACAGGGAAGCGAGACCCAGTACTTC
>-|TRBJ2-4|TRBV30|TRBD1
CAWSGQQTGGGLRGIQYF
TGTGCCTGGAGCGGACAACAAACAGGGGGTGGTCTTCGTGGCATTCAGTACTTC
>-|TRBJ1-5|TRBV27|-
CASSQRVAGGQPQHF
TGTGCCAGCAGTCAACGGGTCGCCGGGGGTCAGCCCCAGCATTTT
>-|TRBJ1-4|TRBV5-5|-
CASSLTGAEKLFF
TGTGCCAGCAGCTTGACAGGAGCGGAAAAACTGTTTTTT
>-|TRBJ2-7|TRBV6-5|TRBD2
CASSYSGGPSEQYF
TGTGCCAGCAGTTATAGCGGGGGCCCTTCCGAGCAGTACTTC
>-|TRBJ1-1|TRBV19|TRBD1
CASSGGTGRFETEAFF
TGTGCCAGTAGCGGTGGGACAGGCCGTTTTGAGACTGAAGCTTTCTTT
>-|TRBJ1-1|TRBV20-1|-
CSASGGLIEAFF
TGCAGTGCTAGTGGGGGGCTCATTGAAGCTTTCTTT
>-|TRBJ2-1|TRBV9|TRBD2
CASSVGLAGGGQFF
TGTGCCAGCAGCGTAGGCCTAGCGGGGGGTGGGCAGTTCTTC
>once|TRBJ1-4|TRBV6-5|-
CASRAAGVNEKLFF
TGTGCCAGCAGGGCTGCAGGGGTTAATGAAAAACTGTTTTTT
>once|TRBJ1-1|TRBV5-1|TRBD1
CASSSGQGDTEAFF
TGCGCCAGCAGCTCCGGACAGGGGGACACTGAAGCTTTCTTT
>-|TRBJ1-3|TRBV5-1|TRBD1
CASSATGTDGNTIYF
TGCGCCAGCAGCGCGACAGGGACGGACGGAAACACCATATATTTT
>-|TRBJ1-6|TRBV4-2|TRBD1
CASSQEFRQGYSPLHF
TGTGCCAGCAGCCAAGAATTCAGACAGGGGTATTCACCCCTCCACTTT
>-|TRBJ1-5|TRBV9|-
CASSAATGDQPQHF
TGTGCCAGCAGCGCCGCAACGGGAGATCAGCCCCAGCATTTT
>-|TRBJ2-2|TRBV6-4|TRBD2
CASISREEAGELFF
TGTGCCAGCATAAGTCGGGAGGAAGCCGGGGAGCTGTTTTTT
>few|TRBJ2-1|TRBV10-3|-
CAISEQVSMYNEQFF
TGTGCCATCAGTGAGCAGGTATCAATGTACAATGAGCAGTTCTTC
>few|TRBJ2-7|TRBV11-3|-
CASSPGVGSYEQYF
TGTGCCAGCAGCCCAGGGGTCGGCTCCTACGAGCAGTACTTC
>-|TRBJ1-2|TRBV9|TRBD1
CASSAGQLYGYTF
TGTGCCAGCAGCGCGGGACAGCTCTATGGCTACACCTTC
>-|TRBJ1-2|TRBV5-1|-
CASSLTPSANYGYTF
TGCGCCAGCAGCCTTACTCCATCGGCTAACTATGGCTACACCTTC